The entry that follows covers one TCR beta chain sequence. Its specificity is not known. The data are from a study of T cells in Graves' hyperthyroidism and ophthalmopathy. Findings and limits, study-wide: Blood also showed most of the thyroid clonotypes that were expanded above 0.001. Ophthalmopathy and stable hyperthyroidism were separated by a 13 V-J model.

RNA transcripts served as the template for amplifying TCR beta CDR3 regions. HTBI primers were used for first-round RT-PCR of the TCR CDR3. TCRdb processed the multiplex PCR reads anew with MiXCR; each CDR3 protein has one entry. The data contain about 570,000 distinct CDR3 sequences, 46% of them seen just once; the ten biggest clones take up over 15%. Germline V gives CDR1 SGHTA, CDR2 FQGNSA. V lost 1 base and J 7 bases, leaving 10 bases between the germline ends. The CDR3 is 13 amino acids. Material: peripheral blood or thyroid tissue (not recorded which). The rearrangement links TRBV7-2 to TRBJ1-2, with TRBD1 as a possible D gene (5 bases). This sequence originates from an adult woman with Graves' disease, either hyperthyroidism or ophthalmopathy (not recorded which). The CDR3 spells CASSLGNRFGYTF. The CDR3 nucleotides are TGTGCCAGCAGCTTAGGTAACAGGTTTGGCTACACCTTC.